Listed here are 6 T cell receptor beta chains from one sample, sequenced in a study of T cell responses to AZD1222 COVID-19 vaccine. Method: immunoSEQ multiplex PCR; TCRdb's copy keeps in-frame clones and lacks some. The sample includes roughly 120,000 clones, 70% to 90% of them seen just once. The source material was peripheral blood, sampled on day 0 of AZD1222 vaccination. Receptors were obtained from an adult in good health.

The rearrangement uses TRBV30 and TRBJ1-2; 10 bases fit TRBD1. Trimming removed 0 bases from V and 4 bases from J; junction bases left unmatched: 8. Germline CDR1 GTSNPN, CDR2 SVGIG (reference sequence). The CDR3 contains 16 residues. Written as DNA, the CDR3 is TGTGCCTGGAGTGTAACGGCAGGGACAGGGGTCTATGGCTACACCTTC. Translation: CAWSVTAGTGVYGYTF.

This rearrangement joins TRBV29-1 to TRBJ1-5; tentatively, D is TRBD1 (5 bases). V was trimmed by 4 bases and J by 5 bases, leaving 15 bases between them. The CDR3 is made up of 14 amino acids. Germline V CDR1 and CDR2: SQVTM, ANQGSEA. The CDR3: CSVGGTASDQPQHF. In DNA, the CDR3 is TGCAGCGTTGGCGGGACGGCGTCGGATCAGCCCCAGCATTTT.

The genes are TRBV6-1 and TRBJ1-5, with D maybe TRBD1 (6 bases). Trimming took off 6 bases at V and 7 bases at J, with 19 bases between the two ends. Germline V lookup: CDR1 MNHNS, CDR2 SASEGT. This CDR3 has 15 amino acids. CDR3 nucleotides: TGTGCCAGCAGCGACGCAACAGGGATGGACCAGCCCCAGCATTTT. Its translation: CASSDATGMDQPQHF.

The table lists this clone with a few counts. The V gene is TRBV9, the J gene TRBJ2-7; the match to TRBD2 covers 8 bases. Trimming took 0 bases from V and 2 from J; bases not matched to a gene: 7. This CDR3 spans 16 amino acids. Germline CDR1 and CDR2: SGDLS and YYNGEE. The CDR3 reads CASSVASTGGPYEQYF. In DNA, the CDR3 is TGTGCCAGCAGCGTAGCTTCCACGGGAGGGCCCTACGAGCAGTACTTC.

V gene TRBV9 combines with J gene TRBJ1-1; a possible D gene is TRBD1 (6 bases). The germline V and J ends were trimmed by 2 bases and 4 bases, with 12 bases remaining between them. Germline loops: CDR1 SGDLS, CDR2 YYNGEE. This CDR3 comprises 14 residues. The CDR3 DNA follows: TGTGCCAGCAGCGTTTCCGACAGGAGCACTGAAGCTTTCTTT. This encodes CASSVSDRSTEAFF.

The chain combines TRBV4-2 with TRBJ1-5, with D perhaps matching TRBD1 (6 bases). This CDR3 contains 16 residues. Looked up from germline, CDR1 is LGHNA and CDR2 is YNFKEQ. Trimming removed 1 base at V and 2 bases at J, with 12 bases between. The DNA for the CDR3 is TGTGCCAGCAGCCAAGCGGGGGGCGCGGGCAATCAGCCCCAGCATTTT. Translation: CASSQAGGAGNQPQHF.